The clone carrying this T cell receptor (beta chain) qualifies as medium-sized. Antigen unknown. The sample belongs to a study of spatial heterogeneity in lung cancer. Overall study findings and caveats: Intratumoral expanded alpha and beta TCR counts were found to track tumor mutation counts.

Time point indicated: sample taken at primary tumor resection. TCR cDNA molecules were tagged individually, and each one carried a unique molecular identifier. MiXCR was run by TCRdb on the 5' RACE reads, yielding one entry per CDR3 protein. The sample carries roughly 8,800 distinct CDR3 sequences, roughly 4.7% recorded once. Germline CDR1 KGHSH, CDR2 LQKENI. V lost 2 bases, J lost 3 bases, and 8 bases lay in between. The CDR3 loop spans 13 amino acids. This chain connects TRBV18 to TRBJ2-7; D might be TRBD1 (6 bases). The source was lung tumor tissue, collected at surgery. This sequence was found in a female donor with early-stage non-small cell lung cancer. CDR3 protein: CASSPRQDYEQYF. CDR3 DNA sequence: TGTGCCAGCTCACCAAGACAGGACTACGAGCAGTACTTC.